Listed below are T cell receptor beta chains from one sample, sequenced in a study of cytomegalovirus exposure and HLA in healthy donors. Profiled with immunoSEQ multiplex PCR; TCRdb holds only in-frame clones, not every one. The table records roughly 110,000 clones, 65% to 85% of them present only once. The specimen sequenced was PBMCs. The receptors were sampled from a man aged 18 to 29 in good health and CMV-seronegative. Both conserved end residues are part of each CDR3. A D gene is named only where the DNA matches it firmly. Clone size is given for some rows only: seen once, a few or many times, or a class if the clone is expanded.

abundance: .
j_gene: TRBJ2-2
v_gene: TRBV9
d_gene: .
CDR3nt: TGTGCCAGCAGCGTAACCAGCGGCAACACCGGGGAGCTGTTTTTT
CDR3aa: CASSVTSGNTGELFF

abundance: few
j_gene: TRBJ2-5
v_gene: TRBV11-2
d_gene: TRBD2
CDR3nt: TGTGCCAGCAGCCTAATCAGGGGGACTAGCGGGGCCGAGGTGACCCAGTACTTC
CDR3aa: CASSLIRGTSGAEVTQYF

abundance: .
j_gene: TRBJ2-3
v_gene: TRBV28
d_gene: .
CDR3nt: TGTGCCAGCAGTTCAGTTGAGGAGAACACAGATACGCAGTATTTT
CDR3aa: CASSSVEENTDTQYF

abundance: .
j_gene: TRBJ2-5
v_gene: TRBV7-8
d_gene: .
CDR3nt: TGTGCCAGCAGCTTAGGGGGGACTCAAGAGACCCAGTACTTC
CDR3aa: CASSLGGTQETQYF

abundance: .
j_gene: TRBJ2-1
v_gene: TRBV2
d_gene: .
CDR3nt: TGTGCCAGCAATCAGATGGGGGGGCTAAGTGAGCAGTTCTTC
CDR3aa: CASNQMGGLSEQFF

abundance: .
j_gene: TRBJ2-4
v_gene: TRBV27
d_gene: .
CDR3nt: TGTGCCAGCAGTCGGGTGGGGGGAAAAAACATTCAGTACTTC
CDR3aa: CASSRVGGKNIQYF

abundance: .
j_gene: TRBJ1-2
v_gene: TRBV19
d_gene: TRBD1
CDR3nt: TGTGCCAGTTCAAACGGCCCAGGGGGATCTGGCTACACCTTC
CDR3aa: CASSNGPGGSGYTF

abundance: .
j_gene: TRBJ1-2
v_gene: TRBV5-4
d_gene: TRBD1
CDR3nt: TGTGCCAGCAGCCGGACAGGAGGGGACTATGGCTACACCTTC
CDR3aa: CASSRTGGDYGYTF

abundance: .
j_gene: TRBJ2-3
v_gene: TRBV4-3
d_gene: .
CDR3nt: TGCGCCAGCAGCCACAGGGGGGATAACACAGATACGCAGTATTTT
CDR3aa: CASSHRGDNTDTQYF

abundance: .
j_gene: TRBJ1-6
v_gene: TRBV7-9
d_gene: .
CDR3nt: TGTGCCAGCAGCTTAGAGCCGGATTCACCCCTCCACTTT
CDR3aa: CASSLEPDSPLHF

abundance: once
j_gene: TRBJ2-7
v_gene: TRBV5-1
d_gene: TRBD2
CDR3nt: TGCGCCAGCAGCCCGGGACTGCGGGAGGGCGAGCAGTACTTC
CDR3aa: CASSPGLREGEQYF

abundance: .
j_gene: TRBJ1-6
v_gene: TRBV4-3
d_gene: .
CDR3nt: TGCGCCAGCAGCCAAGCTAGCTTCCAACGGGATTCACCCCTCCACTTT
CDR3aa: CASSQASFQRDSPLHF

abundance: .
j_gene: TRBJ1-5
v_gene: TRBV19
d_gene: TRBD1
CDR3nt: TGTGCCAGTAGTCTAGGGACAGGGGTTCAGCCCCAGCATTTT
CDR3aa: CASSLGTGVQPQHF

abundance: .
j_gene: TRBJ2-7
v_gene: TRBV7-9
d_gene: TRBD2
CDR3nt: TGTGCCAGCAGCGGACCGCGGGGGGCATCCTCCAACGAGCAGTACTTC
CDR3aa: CASSGPRGASSNEQYF

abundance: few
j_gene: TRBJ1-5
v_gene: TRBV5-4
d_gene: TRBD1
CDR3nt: TGTGCCAGCAGTACTGCAGGGGGTCAGCCCCAGCATTTT
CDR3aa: CASSTAGGQPQHF

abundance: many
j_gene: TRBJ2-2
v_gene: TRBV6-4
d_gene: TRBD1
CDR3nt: TGTGCCAGCAGTGACGGGACAGGGAACACCGGGGAGCTGTTTTTT
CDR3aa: CASSDGTGNTGELFF

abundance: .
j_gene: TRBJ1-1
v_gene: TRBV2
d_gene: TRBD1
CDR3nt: TGTGCCAGTCACGAACAGGGGGCCACTGAAGCTTTCTTT
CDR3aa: CASHEQGATEAFF

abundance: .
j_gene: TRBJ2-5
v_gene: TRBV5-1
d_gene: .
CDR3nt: TGCGCCAGCAGCTTGGGAGGAGGAACTACCGTAGAGACCCAGTACTTC
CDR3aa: CASSLGGGTTVETQYF

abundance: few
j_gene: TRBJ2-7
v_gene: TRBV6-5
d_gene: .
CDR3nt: TGTGCCAGCAGTTACTCAGCGGACCCCTCCTACGAGCAGTACTTC
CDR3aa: CASSYSADPSYEQYF

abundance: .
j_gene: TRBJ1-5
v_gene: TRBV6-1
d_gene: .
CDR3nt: TGTGCCAGCAGTGAAGGGGGCAGGGGCAATCAGCCCCAGCATTTT
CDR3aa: CASSEGGRGNQPQHF

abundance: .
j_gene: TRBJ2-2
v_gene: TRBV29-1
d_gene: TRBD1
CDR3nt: TGCAGCGCTGGCGGGCAGGGGGCGACCGGGGAGCTGTTTTTT
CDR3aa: CSAGGQGATGELFF

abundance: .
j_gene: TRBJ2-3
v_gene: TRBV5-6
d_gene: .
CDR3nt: TGTGCCAGCAGCTTGGGGGGCCAGAGCACAGATACGCAGTATTTT
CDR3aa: CASSLGGQSTDTQYF

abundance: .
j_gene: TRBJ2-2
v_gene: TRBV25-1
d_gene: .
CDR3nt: TGTGCCAGCAGTGCCCCCGGGGGGAACACCGGGGAGCTGTTTTTT
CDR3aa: CASSAPGGNTGELFF

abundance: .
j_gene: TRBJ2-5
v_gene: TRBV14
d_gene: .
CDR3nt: TGTGCCAGCAGCTACCGGGATCCCGATCACCCCCAGTACTTC
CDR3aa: CASSYRDPDHPQYF

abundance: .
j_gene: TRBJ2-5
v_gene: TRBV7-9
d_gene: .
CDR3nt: TGTGCCAGCAGCTTAGTAGGCCCTAGGGAGACCCAGTACTTC
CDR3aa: CASSLVGPRETQYF

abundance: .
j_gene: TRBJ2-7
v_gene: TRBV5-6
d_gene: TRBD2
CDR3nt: TGTGCCAGCAGCTTGGTACTAGCGGGTACCTACGAGCAGTACTTC
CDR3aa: CASSLVLAGTYEQYF

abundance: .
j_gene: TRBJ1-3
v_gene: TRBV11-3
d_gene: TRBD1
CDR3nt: TGTGCCAGCAGCCCTGGACAGGGGCCGGGAAACACCATATATTTT
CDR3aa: CASSPGQGPGNTIYF

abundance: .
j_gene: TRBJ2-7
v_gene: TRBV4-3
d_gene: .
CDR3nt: TGCGCCAGCAGCCCAGAGGTCCAGGGCGGCAACGAGCAGTACTTC
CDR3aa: CASSPEVQGGNEQYF

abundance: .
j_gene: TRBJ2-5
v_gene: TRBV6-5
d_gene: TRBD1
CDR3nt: TGTGCCAGCAAACGGGACAGGATCCGTCAAGAGACCCAGTACTTC
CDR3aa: CASKRDRIRQETQYF

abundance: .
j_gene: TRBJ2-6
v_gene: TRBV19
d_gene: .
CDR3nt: TGTGCCAGTATCCCTCGAAGTCGGGGCTCTGGGGCCAACGTCCTGACTTTC
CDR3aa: CASIPRSRGSGANVLTF

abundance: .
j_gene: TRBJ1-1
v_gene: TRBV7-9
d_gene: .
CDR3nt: TGTTCCAGCAGCTTCGGAGGGACTGAAGCTTTCTTT
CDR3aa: CSSSFGGTEAFF

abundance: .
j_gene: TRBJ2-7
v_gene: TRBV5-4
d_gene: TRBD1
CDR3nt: TGTGCCAGCAGCTGGGACAGGGGAGCCGAGCAGTACTTC
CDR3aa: CASSWDRGAEQYF

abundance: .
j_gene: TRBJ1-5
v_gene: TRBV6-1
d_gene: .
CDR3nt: TGTGCCAGCAGTGAAGGGTCAGGGGTCCAGCCCCAGCATTTT
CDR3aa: CASSEGSGVQPQHF

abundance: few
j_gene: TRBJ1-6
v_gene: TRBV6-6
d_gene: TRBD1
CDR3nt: TGTGCCAGCAGCTCCGGGACAGATAATTCACCCCTCCACTTT
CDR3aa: CASSSGTDNSPLHF

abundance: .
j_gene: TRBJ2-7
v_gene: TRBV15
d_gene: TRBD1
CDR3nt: TGTGCCACCAGCGTACAGGGGGCTTACGAGCAGTACTTC
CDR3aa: CATSVQGAYEQYF

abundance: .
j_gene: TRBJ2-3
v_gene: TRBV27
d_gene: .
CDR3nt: TGTGCCAGCAGTTTATACTCCCCGTCTCGCGGTACGCAGTATTTT
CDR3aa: CASSLYSPSRGTQYF

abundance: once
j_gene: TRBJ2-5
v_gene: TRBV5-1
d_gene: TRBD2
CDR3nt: TGCGCCAGCAGCTTGGGGCTAGCGGGGCAAGAGACCCAGTACTTC
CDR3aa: CASSLGLAGQETQYF

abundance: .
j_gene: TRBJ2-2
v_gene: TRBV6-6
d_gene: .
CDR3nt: TGTGCCAGCAGTTACATTGGACAGATAAACACCGGGGAGCTGTTTTTT
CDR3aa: CASSYIGQINTGELFF

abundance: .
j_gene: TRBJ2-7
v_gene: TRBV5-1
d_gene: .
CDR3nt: TGCGCCAGCAGCTTGCTTTCAACACGCGAGCAGTACTTC
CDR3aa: CASSLLSTREQYF

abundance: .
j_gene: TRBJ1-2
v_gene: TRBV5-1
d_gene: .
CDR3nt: TGCGCCAGCAGCTTGGAGGCGCGGGCCGCGCCCGGGGATGGCTACACCTTC
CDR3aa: CASSLEARAAPGDGYTF

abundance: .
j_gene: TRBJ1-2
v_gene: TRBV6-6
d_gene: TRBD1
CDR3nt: TGTGCCAGCAGTTCACCCGACAGGGGAAAGGGGAGTGGCTACACCTTC
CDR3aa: CASSSPDRGKGSGYTF

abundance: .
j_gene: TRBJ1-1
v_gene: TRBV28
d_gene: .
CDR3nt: TGTGCCAGCAGTTTGCCTACCCCGGTCCCTGAAGCTTTCTTT
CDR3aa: CASSLPTPVPEAFF

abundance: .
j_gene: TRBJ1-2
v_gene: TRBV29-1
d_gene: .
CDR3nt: TGCAGCGTTGAAGAGTTTAATGGCTACACCTTC
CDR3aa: CSVEEFNGYTF

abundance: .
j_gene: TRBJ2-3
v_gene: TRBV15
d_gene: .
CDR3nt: TGTGCCACCACTCCCCTAGCCACAGATACGCAGTATTTT
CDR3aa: CATTPLATDTQYF

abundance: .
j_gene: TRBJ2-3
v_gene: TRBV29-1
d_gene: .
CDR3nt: TGCAGCGTTCAGACAGTCATCACAGATACGCAGTATTTT
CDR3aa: CSVQTVITDTQYF